The 5 T cell receptor beta chains presented below share a single source sample, sequenced in a study of blood T cell repertoires in COVID-19 (dated by TCRdb to 2019 to 2021). Library creation used the immunoSEQ multiplex PCR assay. TCRdb re-hosts the immuneACCESS table, in-frame sequences only. Its copies lack some clones; in the studies checked, an unresolved V gene accounts for under half of them, and the cause for the rest is not known. The sample table contains approximately 260,000 clones; only one count was recorded for approximately 79% of them. Approximately 4% of the sample goes to the ten largest clones. Sequencing was performed on peripheral blood. The receptors stem from a woman in her thirties or forties with active or convalescent COVID-19.

The chain couples TRBV7-9 to TRBJ1-2; tentatively, D is TRBD1 (5 bases). This CDR3 region has 15 residues. The germline gives CDR1 SEHNR, CDR2 FQNEAQ (reference sequence). The V end lost 0 bases, the J end lost 8 bases, and 16 bases lay between the germline ends. The CDR3 loop is CASSLASRATGGYTF. Here the CDR3 DNA reads TGTGCCAGCAGCTTAGCCTCGAGAGCCACAGGAGGCTACACCTTC.

V gene TRBV23-1 combines with J gene TRBJ1-5; D may be TRBD1 (6 bases). TRBV23-1 is an open reading frame, and its role is uncertain. This CDR3 spans 14 amino acids. The V end lost 4 bases, the J end lost 5 bases, and 12 bases lay between the germline ends. The CDR3 DNA reads as TGCGCCAGCAGTCTAGGACAGAACTATCAGCCCCAGCATTTT. It is translated as CASSLGQNYQPQHF.

On this clone itself: It is likely a read error: a sequence one base away is far more abundant. V and J are TRBV12-3 or TRBV12-4 and TRBJ2-2; no definite D call. This CDR3 has 11 amino acids. V was shortened by 5 bases and J by 7 bases, with 5 bases between the two germline ends. This CDR3 reads CASSRVGELFF. CDR3 sequence (DNA): TGTGCCAGCAGTCGGGTCGGGGAGCTGTTTTTT.

The rearrangement uses TRBV19 and TRBJ1-5; no firm D call. V gave up 8 bases and J gave up 8 bases, with 13 bases separating them. Germline V gives CDR1 LNHDA, CDR2 SQIVND (reference sequence). The CDR3 totals 12 residues. CDR3 bases: TGTGCCAGTGGAATCACTAGAGAGCCCCAGCATTTT. Protein product: CASGITREPQHF.

The chain has TRBV12-2 and TRBJ1-5; TRBD1, the table's D call, lacks a check against the DNA. TRBV12-2 counts as a pseudogene. This CDR3 spans 14 amino acids. In DNA, the CDR3 is TGTGCAAGTCGCTCGGGACAGGGCAATCAGCCCCAGCATTTT. Amino acid sequence: CASRSGQGNQPQHF.